A selection of T cell receptor beta chains follows, all from one sample in a study of cytomegalovirus exposure and HLA in healthy donors. The table came from immunoSEQ multiplex PCR; TCRdb's copy has only in-frame clones and leaves some out. The top ten clones hold roughly 6% of a sample with roughly 130,000 clones, roughly 68% of them seen once. The specimen sequenced was PBMCs. The receptors derive from a woman between 50 and 59 years old in good health and CMV-seropositive. CDR3s include the opening cysteine and the closing phenylalanine or tryptophan. D genes are given only for firm matches. A clone size is listed for some rows: how often the clone was seen (once, few, many), or a class if it is expanded.

size: -; D: -; V: TRBV29-1; J: TRBJ1-6; CDR3: CSAGRGQNNSPLHF; DNA: TGCAGCGCGGGGAGGGGTCAAAATAATTCACCCCTCCACTTT
size: -; D: TRBD1; V: TRBV7-2; J: TRBJ2-2; CDR3: CASSSQPGQGTGELFF; DNA: TGTGCCAGCAGCTCGCAACCGGGACAGGGGACCGGGGAGCTGTTTTTT
size: -; D: -; V: TRBV12-5; J: TRBJ1-1; CDR3: CASATSGAVRTFF; DNA: TGTGCTAGTGCTACGAGCGGGGCGGTACGAACTTTCTTT
size: -; D: -; V: TRBV5-6; J: TRBJ2-5; CDR3: CASSLGPGPKTQYF; DNA: TGTGCCAGCAGCTTGGGGCCAGGTCCAAAGACCCAGTACTTC
size: -; D: -; V: TRBV14; J: TRBJ2-7; CDR3: CASSTTVYEQYF; DNA: TGTGCCAGCAGCACGACAGTCTACGAGCAGTACTTC
size: -; D: TRBD1; V: TRBV2; J: TRBJ2-7; CDR3: CASTDRGTTYEQYF; DNA: TGTGCCAGCACCGACAGGGGGACTACCTACGAGCAGTACTTC
size: -; D: TRBD1; V: TRBV2; J: TRBJ1-6; CDR3: CASSVTGGLLSPLHF; DNA: TGTGCCAGCAGCGTTACAGGGGGCTTACTTTCACCCCTCCACTTT
size: -; D: TRBD2; V: TRBV10-2; J: TRBJ2-3; CDR3: CASSVQRGTDTQYF; DNA: TGCGCCAGCAGTGTCCAGCGGGGGACAGATACGCAGTATTTT
size: -; D: TRBD1; V: TRBV25-1; J: TRBJ2-5; CDR3: CASSTSTGQETQYF; DNA: TGTGCCAGCAGTACCTCGACAGGGCAAGAGACCCAGTACTTC
size: -; D: -; V: TRBV5-1; J: TRBJ1-3; CDR3: CASSPEGNSGNTIYF; DNA: TGCGCCAGCAGCCCGGAGGGGAACTCTGGAAACACCATATATTTT
size: -; D: TRBD1; V: TRBV2; J: TRBJ1-6; CDR3: CASSEERTGGDSPLHF; DNA: TGTGCCAGCAGTGAAGAGAGGACAGGGGGGGATTCACCCCTCCACTTT
size: -; D: TRBD1; V: TRBV4-1; J: TRBJ1-2; CDR3: CASSRQGRGYTF; DNA: TGCGCCAGCAGCCGACAGGGACGCGGCTACACCTTC
size: -; D: -; V: TRBV27; J: TRBJ1-1; CDR3: CASSGGRVYTEAFF; DNA: TGTGCCAGCAGTGGGGGGAGGGTGTACACTGAAGCTTTCTTT
size: -; D: -; V: TRBV7-2; J: TRBJ2-2; CDR3: CASSSRGWGSTGELFF; DNA: TGTGCCAGCAGCTCCCGGGGGTGGGGATCCACCGGGGAGCTGTTTTTT
size: -; D: -; V: TRBV2; J: TRBJ1-1; CDR3: CASREQTEAFF; DNA: TGTGCCAGCAGGGAACAGACTGAAGCTTTCTTT
size: -; D: TRBD1; V: TRBV2; J: TRBJ1-1; CDR3: CATTGGTEAFF; DNA: TGTGCCACGACAGGGGGAACTGAAGCTTTCTTT
size: -; D: -; V: TRBV5-1; J: TRBJ2-7; CDR3: CASSSEQGREQYF; DNA: TGCGCCAGCAGTTCGGAACAGGGTCGCGAGCAGTACTTC
size: -; D: -; V: TRBV30; J: TRBJ1-5; CDR3: CAWSGARGDQPQHF; DNA: TGTGCCTGGAGTGGGGCCCGGGGTGATCAGCCCCAGCATTTT
size: -; D: -; V: TRBV29-1; J: TRBJ1-2; CDR3: CSVEGGSYYGYTF; DNA: TGCAGCGTTGAAGGGGGCAGCTACTATGGCTACACCTTC
size: once; D: -; V: TRBV7-8; J: TRBJ1-2; CDR3: CASSLDRAAGKGYGYTF; DNA: TGTGCCAGCAGCTTGGACCGCGCGGCGGGCAAAGGCTATGGCTACACCTTC
size: -; D: TRBD2; V: TRBV28; J: TRBJ2-1; CDR3: CASSSRTRTEQFF; DNA: TGTGCCAGCAGTTCACGGACTAGAACTGAGCAGTTCTTC
size: -; D: -; V: TRBV6-1; J: TRBJ2-7; CDR3: CASRVRGAASEQYF; DNA: TGTGCCAGCAGAGTCCGGGGGGCCGCGAGCGAGCAGTACTTC